A single sample is the source of the 25 T cell receptor beta chains below, sequenced in a study of T cell repertoires in cytomegalovirus infection. Via MiXCR, TCRdb re-called the reads, giving one row per CDR3 protein. Of more than 650,000 distinct CDR3 sequences in the sample, 35% to 45% were seen once. The sequenced sample consisted of PBMCs. These TCRs come from a human donor in good health (CMV status not recorded). Some clones in this sample may be carry-over from other donors' samples.

V and J are TRBV20-1 and TRBJ1-4, with D hard to call. The CDR3 is 12 amino acids. The V and J ends lost 3 bases and 7 bases respectively, with 9 bases between them. Per germline, CDR1 DFQATT and CDR2 SNEGSKA (reference sequence). The CDR3 protein is CSASIGVEKLFF. The CDR3 DNA follows: TGCAGTGCTAGTATCGGGGTTGAAAAACTGTTTTTT.

The count of this clonotype is one. This may be a read error: a much more frequent sequence differs by one nucleotide. The V and J genes are TRBV5-1 and TRBJ2-1; unclear D gene. The CDR3 has 13 residues. Germline CDR1 is SGHRS and CDR2 is YFSETQ. The DNA of the CDR3 is TGCGCCGGCAGCTCGCTCGAAGGCAATGAGCAGTTCTTC. It codes for CAGSSLEGNEQFF.

This clonotype came up a few times. This chain connects TRBV4-1 to TRBJ1-5; D remains unclear. V was shortened by 1 base and J by 2 bases, with 12 bases between the two germline ends. The CDR3 is 16 amino acids. The V gene's germline CDR1 is MGHRA and CDR2 YSYEKL. CDR3 in DNA: TGCGCCAGCAGCCAAGGATGGAGGGCGGGCAATCAGCCCCAGCATTTT. Its protein product is CASSQGWRAGNQPQHF.

Here the CDR3 reads CSVEEQQSSGYTF. CDR3 DNA sequence: TGCAGCGTTGAAGAACAACAGTCTTCTGGCTACACCTTC. The chain links TRBV29-1 to TRBJ1-2; no clear D. V lost 0 bases and J lost 7, with 12 bases in between. Germline V gene data show CDR1 as SQVTM and CDR2 as ANQGSEA. The CDR3 has 13 amino acids. Supplemented by reference TRBV29-1 and TRBJ1-2, the full variable domain reads SAVISQKPSRDICQRGTSLTIQCQVDSQVTMMFWYRQQPGQSLTLIATANQGSEATYESGFVIDKFPISRPNLTFSTLTVSNMSPEDSSIYLCSVEEQQSSGYTFGSGTRLTVV.

The J gene is TRBJ2-6, the V gene TRBV2; 7 nucleotides agree with TRBD2. Germline V gene sequence: CDR1 SNHLY, CDR2 FYNNEI. The CDR3 sequence is 13 residues long. The V gene end was trimmed by 11 bases and the J gene end by 4 bases; junction bases not matched to a gene: 5. CDR3 in DNA: TGTGCCGCCTCGCGGGGGGGGGCCAACGTCCTGACTTTC. Translated: CAASRGGANVLTF.

This clonotype was recorded a few times. V usage is TRBV27 and J usage is TRBJ1-1; D possibly corresponds to TRBD1 (5 bases). The V end was cut by 0 bases, the J end by 4 bases, with 15 bases between. Germline V gene data show CDR1 as MNHEY and CDR2 as SMNVEV (reference sequence). CDR3 length equals 16 residues. This chain's CDR3 is CASSLSLQGVGTEAFF. CDR3 in DNA: TGTGCCAGCAGTTTATCACTCCAGGGAGTAGGCACTGAAGCTTTCTTT.

This clonotype was recorded a few times. The chain is built from TRBV6-6 and TRBJ2-1; 11 bases are a match to TRBD2. J lost 5 bases, V lost 1 base, and 22 bases had no gene match. This CDR3 comprises 22 residues. Germline CDR1 is MNHNY and CDR2 is SVGAGI (reference sequence). The DNA for the CDR3 is TGTGCCAGCAGTTACTGGCCACCGGGGCTAGCGGGAGGTCCGATTTCCCACAATGAGCAGTTCTTC. Translated: CASSYWPPGLAGGPISHNEQFF.

The chain combines TRBV20-1 with TRBJ1-2; no clear D gene. Germline V gene data show CDR1 as DFQATT and CDR2 as SNEGSKA (reference sequence). V was shortened by 4 bases and J by 0 bases, with 9 bases between the two germline ends. The CDR3 is 13 amino acids. CDR3: CSATGFSNYGYTF. CDR3 sequence (DNA): TGCAGTGCTACAGGCTTTTCTAACTATGGCTACACCTTC.

This clonotype has more than one count but fewer than ten. The CDR3 spells CASSSPRGDYEQYF. CDR3 DNA sequence: TGTGCCAGCAGCTCGCCCAGGGGGGACTACGAGCAGTACTTC. The chain combines TRBV7-2 with TRBJ2-7, with D perhaps TRBD1 (7 bases). Between the trimmed V and J ends, which lost 4 bases and 3 bases, there was a span of 13 bases. Germline lookup yields CDR1 SGHTA and CDR2 FQGNSA. This CDR3 has 14 residues.

Concerning this clonotype itself: The DNA is left out, because the CDR3 cannot be placed on it with certainty; the CDR3 is given as TCRdb lists it. The CDR3 region is CASSFLAVVPYEQYF. This chain uses TRBV28 with TRBJ2-7. The V gene's germline CDR1 is MDHEN and CDR2 SYDVKM. The CDR3 numbers 15 amino acids, ends counted.

This chain uses TRBV5-1 with TRBJ2-1, with 12 bases that match TRBD2. From germline, CDR1 is SGHRS and CDR2 YFSETQ. Trimming took 0 bases from V and 9 from J; bases not matched to a gene: 4. This CDR3 contains 15 residues. The chain's CDR3 is CASSLGLAGGSEQFF. The CDR3 region has the DNA TGCGCCAGCAGCTTGGGCCTAGCGGGAGGGAGTGAGCAGTTCTTC.

The chain recombines TRBV29-1 with TRBJ2-4; 7 nucleotides align to TRBD1. The length of the CDR3 is 17 residues. Germline CDR1 reads SQVTM; CDR2 reads ANQGSEA. Trimming took 6 bases from V and 0 from J; bases not matched to a gene: 14. CDR3 sequence (DNA): TGCAGCGTCCTAAAGGGTCGGACAGGAGAAGCCAAAAACATTCAGTACTTC. It is translated as CSVLKGRTGEAKNIQYF.

Many counts were recorded for this clonotype. The chain carries TRBV7-2 and TRBJ2-7; D is perhaps TRBD2 (5 bases). The germline gives CDR1 SGHTA, CDR2 FQGNSA. CDR3 length: 11 amino acids. Trimming stripped 5 bases from V and 5 bases from J, with 7 bases between. In DNA form, the CDR3 reads TGTGCCAGCAGCCGGGGAAACGAGCAGTACTTC. Protein product: CASSRGNEQYF.

The chain has TRBV5-1 and TRBJ2-5; 7 nucleotides line up with TRBD1. Germline V CDR1 and CDR2: SGHRS, YFSETQ. The V gene end was trimmed by 7 bases and the J gene end by 5 bases; junction bases not matched to a gene: 8. CDR3 length: 13 amino acids. CDR3 in amino acids: CASARQGGETQYF. As DNA, the CDR3 is TGCGCCAGCGCTAGACAGGGTGGTGAGACCCAGTACTTC.

The chain couples TRBV7-9 to TRBJ1-1; D might be TRBD1 (6 bases). This CDR3 contains 13 residues. Trimming removed 5 bases at V and 6 bases at J, with 13 bases between. CDR1 SEHNR and CDR2 FQNEAQ come from the germline V gene (reference sequence). Written as DNA, the CDR3 is TGTGCCAGCAGCCTTCCAGGGGAACCTGAAGCTTTCTTT. This codes for CASSLPGEPEAFF.

This clonotype showed up many times. The chain links TRBV19 to TRBJ2-5; D is possibly TRBD2 (6 bases). V was trimmed by 5 bases and J by 7 bases, leaving 20 bases between them. In germline, CDR1 is LNHDA, CDR2 SQIVND (reference sequence). The CDR3 runs 15 residues. CDR3 bases: TGTGCCAGTAGTGCCGGGACTCCCAGGAAGGGGACCCAGTACTTC. Encoded protein: CASSAGTPRKGTQYF.

CDR3 residues: CASSLDGGLAGNTIYF. The CDR3 DNA follows: TGTGCCAGCAGCTTAGACGGGGGACTAGCTGGAAACACCATATATTTT. The chain is built from TRBV7-2 and TRBJ1-3; possible D gene TRBD1, 5 bases. The CDR3 consists of 16 residues. The V and J ends lost 1 base and 2 bases respectively, with 12 bases between them. Germline CDR1 reads SGHTA; CDR2 reads FQGNSA.

Here the CDR3 DNA reads TGTGCCAGCAGTTTAGCGGGCACGCATAGCAATCAGCCCCAGCATTTT. This sequence encodes CASSLAGTHSNQPQHF. The genes are TRBV12-3 or TRBV12-4 and TRBJ1-5; D gene unclear. The V end was cut by 0 bases, the J end by 0 bases, with 9 bases between. The CDR3 runs to 16 residues.

About this clonotype: This clone may be a read error of a much larger clone one base away. This rearrangement joins TRBV12-3 or TRBV12-4 to TRBJ2-7; D ambiguous. Trimming removed 3 bases from V and 3 bases from J, with 12 bases in between. CDR3 length: 14 residues. Here the CDR3 DNA reads TGTGCCAGCAGTTTTTGCCGCCTCCTCTACGAGCAGTACTTC. This sequence encodes CASSFCRLLYEQYF.

This chain uses TRBV20-1 with TRBJ2-5, with D perhaps TRBD1 (6 bases). V lost 2 bases and J lost 4, with 14 bases in between. The length of the CDR3 is 14 residues. Germline V gene sequence: CDR1 DFQATT, CDR2 SNEGSKA (reference sequence). CDR3 amino acids: CSARPGAAGETQYF. Written as DNA, the CDR3 is TGCAGTGCTAGACCAGGGGCCGCCGGAGAGACCCAGTACTTC.

In nucleotides, the CDR3 is TGTGCCAGTCGGGGGCTCTACGAGCAGTACTTC. Translating gives CASRGLYEQYF. The rearrangement uses TRBV28 and TRBJ2-7; D assignment may be TRBD1 or TRBD2 (6 bases each). V lost 9 bases to trimming and J lost 3 bases, with 9 bases between them. Germline values: CDR1 MDHEN, CDR2 SYDVKM. The CDR3 runs 11 residues.

The V call is TRBV4-1, the J call TRBJ2-4; D is unclear. CDR1 and CDR2 (germline): MGHRA, YSYEKL. Trimming took off 0 bases at V and 1 base at J, with 10 bases between the two ends. The CDR3 sequence is 16 residues long. CDR3 coding DNA: TGCGCCAGCAGCCAAGAAGTCAGTTCCGCCAAAAACATTCAGTACTTC. Translation: CASSQEVSSAKNIQYF.

This clonotype was observed a handful of times. V gene TRBV28 combines with J gene TRBJ1-1; possibly TRBD1 for D (5 bases). Germline V CDR1 and CDR2: MDHEN, SYDVKM. V was pared by 5 bases and J by 14 bases, with 27 bases between. This CDR3 contains 15 residues. The CDR3 DNA follows: TGTGCCAGCAGTGGGGCCGCCGACCGGGGTCCACCAGGCTTCTTT. It is translated as CASSGAADRGPPGFF.

The chain carries TRBV28 and TRBJ1-1; maybe TRBD1 (5 bases). This CDR3 has 14 amino acids. The V end lost 6 bases, the J end lost 7 bases, and 18 bases lay between the germline ends. Per the germline V gene, CDR1 is MDHEN and CDR2 is SYDVKM. The CDR3 sequence is CASSSPRTLLEAFF. The DNA for the CDR3 is TGTGCCAGCAGCAGCCCGAGGACACTCCTTGAAGCTTTCTTT.

V and J are TRBV27 and TRBJ2-7; perhaps TRBD1 as D (6 bases). The V end lost 7 bases, the J end lost 3 bases, and 13 bases lay between the germline ends. CDR3 length: 13 residues. Germline values: CDR1 MNHEY, CDR2 SMNVEV (reference sequence). The CDR3 DNA sequence: TGTGCCAGCACTCCCACCAGGGGCTACGAGCAGTACTTC. Translated, it gives CASTPTRGYEQYF.